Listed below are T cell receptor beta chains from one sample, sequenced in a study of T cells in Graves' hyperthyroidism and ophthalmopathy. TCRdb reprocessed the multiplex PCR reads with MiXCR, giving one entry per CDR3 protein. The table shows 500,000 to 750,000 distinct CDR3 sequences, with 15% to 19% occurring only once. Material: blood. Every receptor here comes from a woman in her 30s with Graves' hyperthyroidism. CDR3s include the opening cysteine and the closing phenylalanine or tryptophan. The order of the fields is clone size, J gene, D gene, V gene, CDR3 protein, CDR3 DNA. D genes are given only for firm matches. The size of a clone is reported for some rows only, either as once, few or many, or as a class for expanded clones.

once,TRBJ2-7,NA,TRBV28,CASSLRGQLKREQYF,TGTGCCAGCAGTTTAAGGGGACAACTTAAACGCGAGCAGTACTTC
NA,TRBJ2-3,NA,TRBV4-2,CASSPFRRSSSTDTQYF,TGTGCCAGCAGTCCTTTCAGACGGAGCTCTAGCACAGATACGCAGTATTTT
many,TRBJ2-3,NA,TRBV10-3,CAISESSTQQATDTQYF,TGTGCCATCAGTGAGTCCTCGACACAGCAAGCCACAGATACGCAGTATTTT
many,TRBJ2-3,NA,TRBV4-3,CASSQDPTGTDTQYF,TGCGCCAGCAGCCAAGATCCCACGGGCACAGATACGCAGTATTTT
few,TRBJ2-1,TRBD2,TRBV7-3,CASSPGGRDEQFF,TGTGCCAGCAGCCCGGGGGGGAGGGATGAGCAGTTCTTC
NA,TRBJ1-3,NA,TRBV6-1,CASSEVRARENTIYF,TGTGCCAGCAGTGAAGTTAGGGCTAGGGAAAACACCATATATTTT
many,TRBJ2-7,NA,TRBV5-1,CASTGTLGIDEQYF,TGCGCCAGCACCGGGACCCTGGGAATCGACGAGCAGTACTTC
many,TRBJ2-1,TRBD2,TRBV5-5,CASSLEASGSSYNEQFF,TGTGCCAGCAGCTTGGAGGCTAGCGGGAGCTCCTACAATGAGCAGTTCTTC
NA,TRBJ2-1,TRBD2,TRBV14,CASSLGLVSYNEQFF,TGTGCCAGCAGCCTCGGACTAGTATCATACAATGAGCAGTTCTTC
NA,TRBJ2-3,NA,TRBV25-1,CASGPSLQQGITADTQYF,TGTGCCAGCGGCCCATCCCTCCAACAGGGAATTACGGCAGATACGCAGTATTTT
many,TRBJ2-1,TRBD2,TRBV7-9,CASTRLAGNNEQFF,TGTGCCAGCACCCGACTAGCGGGGAACAATGAGCAGTTCTTC
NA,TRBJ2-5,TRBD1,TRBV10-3,CAISGQGGETQYF,TGTGCCATCAGTGGACAGGGGGGAGAGACCCAGTACTTC
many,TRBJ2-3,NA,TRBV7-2,CASSSGSSGDTQYF,TGTGCCAGCAGCTCGGGATCGAGTGGGGATACGCAGTATTTT
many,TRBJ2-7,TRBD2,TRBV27,CASSHDTSVYEQYF,TGTGCCAGCAGCCACGATACTAGCGTCTACGAGCAGTACTTC
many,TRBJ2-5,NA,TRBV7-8,CASRLIQGYQETQYF,TGTGCCAGCAGGCTTATACAGGGATACCAAGAGACCCAGTACTTC
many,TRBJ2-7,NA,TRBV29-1,CSVIRDRLSYEQYF,TGCAGCGTCATACGCGACAGGCTTTCCTACGAGCAGTACTTC
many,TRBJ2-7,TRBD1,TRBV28,CASSSVTGGETYEQYF,TGTGCCAGCAGTTCAGTGACAGGGGGCGAGACCTACGAGCAGTACTTC
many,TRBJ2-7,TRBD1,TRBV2,CASSERDSYSYEQYF,TGTGCCAGCAGTGAAAGGGACAGTTACTCCTACGAGCAGTACTTC
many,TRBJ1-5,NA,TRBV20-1,CSARDRGGDSNQPQHF,TGCAGTGCTAGAGACAGGGGAGGGGATAGCAATCAGCCCCAGCATTTT
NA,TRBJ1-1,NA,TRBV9,CASSVDFRGSLYTEAFF,TGTGCCAGCAGCGTAGATTTTCGGGGGTCCTTGTACACTGAAGCTTTCTTT
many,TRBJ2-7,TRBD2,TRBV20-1,CSASLSLAGTYEQYF,TGCAGTGCTAGTTTGTCACTAGCGGGGACCTACGAGCAGTACTTC
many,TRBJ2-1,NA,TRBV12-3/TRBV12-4,CASSFGLAPINEQFF,TGTGCCAGCAGTTTTGGTCTAGCGCCCATTAATGAGCAGTTCTTC
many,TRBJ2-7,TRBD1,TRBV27,CASSSPGQGADEQYF,TGTGCCAGCAGTTCCCCGGGACAGGGGGCCGACGAGCAGTACTTC
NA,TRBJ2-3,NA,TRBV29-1,CSVDRLVADTQYF,TGCAGCGTTGATCGGCTTGTCGCAGATACGCAGTATTTT
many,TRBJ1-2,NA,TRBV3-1,CASTGRGYGYTF,TGTGCCAGCACGGGACGGGGATATGGCTACACCTTC
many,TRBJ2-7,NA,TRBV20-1,CSARSGPYEQYF,TGCAGTGCTAGATCAGGGCCCTACGAGCAGTACTTC
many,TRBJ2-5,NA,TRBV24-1,CATSDRGTDNQETQYF,TGTGCCACCAGTGATCGTGGGACGGACAACCAAGAGACCCAGTACTTC
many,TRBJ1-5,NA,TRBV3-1,CASSQGGDQPQHF,TGTGCCAGCAGCCAAGGGGGCGATCAGCCCCAGCATTTT
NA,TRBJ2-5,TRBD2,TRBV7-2,CASSLVGTSGRQETQYF,TGTGCCAGCAGCTTAGTAGGGACTAGCGGCCGACAAGAGACCCAGTACTTC
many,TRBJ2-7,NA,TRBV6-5,CASSYNSASYEQYF,TGTGCCAGCAGTTATAATTCGGCCTCCTACGAGCAGTACTTC
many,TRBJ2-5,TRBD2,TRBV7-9,CASSLRTSGQETQYF,TGTGCCAGCAGCCTGAGGACTAGCGGTCAAGAGACCCAGTACTTC
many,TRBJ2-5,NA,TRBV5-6,CASSLVAVHQETQYF,TGTGCCAGCAGCTTGGTAGCGGTCCACCAAGAGACCCAGTACTTC
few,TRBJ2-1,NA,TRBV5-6,CASSLPGPELWEQFF,TGTGCCAGCAGCTTGCCGGGCCCCGAGCTTTGGGAGCAGTTCTTC
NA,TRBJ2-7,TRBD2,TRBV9,CASSAEGTSYEQYF,TGTGCCAGCAGCGCCGAAGGGACTAGCTACGAGCAGTACTTC
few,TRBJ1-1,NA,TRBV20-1,CSAARRDRLGHGTEAFF,TGCAGTGCTGCGAGGCGAGATCGGCTCGGGCACGGCACTGAAGCTTTCTTT
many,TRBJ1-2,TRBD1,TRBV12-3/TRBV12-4,CASSLGTGNIYGYTF,TGTGCCAGCAGTTTAGGGACAGGGAACATCTATGGCTACACCTTC
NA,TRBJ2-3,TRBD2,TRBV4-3,CASSQDLVRASGRTDTQYF,TGCGCCAGCAGCCAAGATCTCGTTCGGGCTAGCGGGAGAACAGATACGCAGTATTTT
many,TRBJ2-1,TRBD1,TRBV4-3,CASSQGTELSYNEQFF,TGCGCCAGCAGCCAGGGGACAGAATTATCCTACAATGAGCAGTTCTTC
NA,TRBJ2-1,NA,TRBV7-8,CASSPPRGSSSYNEQFF,TGTGCCAGCAGCCCCCCAAGGGGGTCCAGCTCCTACAATGAGCAGTTCTTC
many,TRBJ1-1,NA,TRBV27,CASSLSGSLYTEAFF,TGTGCCAGCAGTTTATCAGGCAGCCTTTACACTGAAGCTTTCTTT
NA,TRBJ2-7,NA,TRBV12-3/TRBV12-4,CASSLTPQGSVEQYF,TGTGCCAGCAGTTTAACCCCACAGGGATCCGTCGAGCAGTACTTC
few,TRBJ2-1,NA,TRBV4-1,CASSQGILRSGKSPGEQFF,TGCGCCAGCAGCCAAGGTATTTTGAGATCGGGAAAGAGTCCGGGTGAGCAGTTCTTC
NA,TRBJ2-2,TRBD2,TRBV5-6,CASSAVVVVVAGDFPGELFF,TGTGCCAGCAGCGCGGTCGTGGTCGTGGTAGCGGGAGATTTTCCCGGGGAGCTGTTTTTT